The 10 T cell receptor beta chains given below trace back to one sample, sequenced in a study of naive and memory T cell subsets. The beta constant-region primer was an equimolar mix of two oligonucleotides covering TRBC1 and TRBC2. TCRdb fed the UMI-ligation and nested PCR reads into MiXCR, producing one record per CDR3 protein. The table lists 130,000 to 150,000 distinct CDR3 sequences, more than 15% of them singletons. Sequenced input: naive CD4+ T cells from blood. These receptor sequences come from a human donor in good health.

Details on this clonotype: The junction shows a germline mismatch at one end, possibly a read error. Here the CDR3 reads CSIELGEQFF. The DNA of the CDR3 is TGCAGCATTGAACTCGGTGAGCAGTTCTTC. V gene TRBV29-1 combines with J gene TRBJ2-1; D gene ambiguous. CDR1 is SQVTM and CDR2 is ANQGSEA in the germline V gene. The CDR3 is made up of 10 amino acids.

A few counts support this clonotype. V gene TRBV30 combines with J gene TRBJ2-1; 16 positions match TRBD2. The V and J ends lost 2 bases and 4 bases, in that order; junction bases with no gene match: 5. The CDR3 loop spans 17 amino acids. CDR1 GTSNPN and CDR2 SVGIG come from the germline V gene (reference sequence). CDR3 coding DNA: TGTGCCTGGAGTACTCCGGGACTAGCGGGAGGGTACAATGAGCAGTTCTTC. Protein: CAWSTPGLAGGYNEQFF.

This clonotype has more than one count but fewer than ten. Here the CDR3 DNA reads TGTGCTAGTGGATCCCGAGGAGAAAATCAGCCCCAGCATTTT. This encodes CASGSRGENQPQHF. The chain recombines TRBV12-5 with TRBJ1-5; D unclear. Germline V gene sequence: CDR1 LGHNT, CDR2 FRNRAP. V was pared by 6 bases and J by 4 bases, with 13 bases between. This CDR3 has 14 residues.

This chain uses TRBV19 with TRBJ2-3, with no clear D. This CDR3 is 15 amino acids long. The germline V gene has CDR1 LNHDA and CDR2 SQIVND (reference sequence). Between the trimmed V and J ends, which lost 9 bases and 2 bases, there was a span of 18 bases. CDR3 in amino acids: CASSLRSPSTDTQYF. CDR3 sequence (DNA): TGTGCCAGCTCCTTGCGGTCTCCCTCCACAGATACGCAGTATTTT.

This clonotype has at least ten counts. CDR3 DNA sequence: TGCGCCAGCAGCTACCAAGAGACCCAGTACTTC. Translating it yields CASSYQETQYF. This chain joins TRBV5-1 and TRBJ2-5; no clear D gene. The germline V and J ends were trimmed by 3 bases and 0 bases, with 0 bases remaining between them. Germline loops: CDR1 SGHRS, CDR2 YFSETQ. The CDR3 length is 11 residues.

The chain couples TRBV5-1 to TRBJ2-7, with 14 bases fitting TRBD2. Germline CDR1 is SGHRS and CDR2 is YFSETQ. V dropped 3 bases and J dropped 5; count of bases not matched to a gene: 7. The CDR3 contains 16 residues. The CDR3, as DNA: TGCGCCAGCAGCTCCGACAAGACTAGCGGGAGGGACGAGCAGTACTTC. Translation: CASSSDKTSGRDEQYF.

V gene TRBV10-2 combines with J gene TRBJ2-7, with D perhaps TRBD2 (6 bases). The CDR3 loop spans 14 amino acids. Trimming shortened V by 4 bases and J by 5 bases, and 15 bases separated the two germline ends. Per the germline V gene, CDR1 is WSHSY and CDR2 is SAAADI. For the CDR3, the DNA is TGCGCCAGCAGTGGACGTGGCGGAGGGGACGAGCAGTACTTC. Amino acid sequence: CASSGRGGGDEQYF.

This clonotype was recorded many times. V is TRBV11-3 and J is TRBJ2-1; no definite D call. CDR3 length: 14 residues. V lost 1 base to trimming and J lost 4 bases, with 8 bases between them. Germline-derived CDR1 and CDR2 are SGHNT and YENEEA. The CDR3: CASSLGTLYNEQFF. The CDR3 nucleotides are TGTGCCAGCAGCTTAGGGACGCTATACAATGAGCAGTTCTTC. The entire variable domain, with the rest obtained from reference TRBV11-3 and TRBJ2-1, is as follows: EAGVVQSPRYKIIEKKQPVAFWCNPISGHNTLYWYLQNLGQGPELLIRYENEEAVDDSQLPKDRFSAERLKGVDSTLKIQPAELGDSAVYLCASSLGTLYNEQFFGPGTRLTVL.

This clonotype occurred a few times. The chain combines TRBV27 with TRBJ2-1, with D tentatively TRBD2 (6 bases). The CDR3 is 14 amino acids. V was shortened by 5 bases and J by 4 bases, with 12 bases between the two germline ends. The germline CDR1 and CDR2 sequences are MNHEY and SMNVEV (reference sequence). In nucleotides, the CDR3 is TGTGCCAGCAGTCAAAGGGGACTGTACAATGAGCAGTTCTTC. Its protein is CASSQRGLYNEQFF.

This clonotype showed up just once. The rearrangement links TRBV7-9 to TRBJ1-2, with D unclear. V lost 3 bases to trimming and J lost 2 bases, with 4 bases between them. Germline V gene lookup returns CDR1 SEHNR and CDR2 FQNEAQ (reference sequence). CDR3 length: 12 amino acids. CDR3 DNA: TGTGCCAGCAGCTTCACCAACTATGGCTACACCTTC. Amino acids: CASSFTNYGYTF.